This T cell receptor beta chain was profiled in a study of shared clonotypes between healthy human individuals. Study results and caveats: Clonotypes that were shared across a handful of donors made up 4.5% to 5% of naive CD4 clonotypes.

On this clone itself: The target antigen is unknown.

The authors split each subset's genomic DNA evenly across several immunoSEQ plates. As handled by the study authors: From ImmunoSEQ came sequences covering only the junction and carrying no quality scores, so filtering differed. Profiling relied on immunoSEQ multiplex PCR, and the TCRdb table lists in-frame clones only, not all of them. V, J and clone size reflect that table, while D and trimming were determined from the DNA. The table includes around 2.1 million clones, approximately 95% detected once. Germline V lookup: CDR1 GTSNPN, CDR2 SVGIG (reference sequence). The germline V and J ends were trimmed by 8 bases and 5 bases, with 21 bases remaining between them. The CDR3 consists of 14 residues.

Sequencing used naive CD4+ T cells sorted from blood. The subset: CD45RA+ positively selected. This TCR derives from a man younger than 35 in good health. The chain has TRBV30 and TRBJ2-5, with D unclear. CDR3 nucleotide sequence: TGTGCCGGGGAACGGTGGATGATCCCGGAGACCCAGTACTTC. Encoded protein: CAGERWMIPETQYF.